This T cell receptor beta chain was retrieved from a study of blood T cell repertoires in COVID-19. Study details: Sample material is recorded as cDNA or gDNA derived from T cells, B-cell-depleted T cells, or PBMCs.

This table comes from immunoSEQ multiplex PCR, and its TCRdb copy is limited to in-frame clones, with some not included. The sample records some 150,000 clones, around nine tenths being singletons. V shed 7 bases and J shed 0 bases, with 12 bases lying between them. The length of the CDR3 is 14 residues. CDR1 and CDR2 from the germline V gene are MDHEN and SYDVKM. The sequenced sample consisted of PBMCs or T cells enriched from blood (not recorded which). The sequence came from a young woman who had recovered from COVID-19. This sequence joins TRBV28 and TRBJ1-2; D might be TRBD1 (5 bases). The CDR3 DNA reads TGTGCCAGCACCAAGGACACAGCTAACTATGGCTACACCTTC. It encodes CASTKDTANYGYTF.